This TCR beta chain was obtained from a study of blood T cell repertoires in COVID-19. Study background: Samples taken during acute and convalescent COVID-19 were collected in the United States, Italy and Spain. In each case, the material was cDNA or gDNA derived from T cells, B-cell-depleted T cells, or PBMCs.

Only in-frame clones appear in the TCRdb table, and some are missing; sequencing was by immunoSEQ multiplex PCR. Counted here are around 250,000 clones, roughly nine tenths occurring once; the ten biggest clones make up around 1.3%. Trimming at V came to 0 bases and at J to 5 bases, leaving 0 bases not matched to a gene. The CDR3 is made up of 13 amino acids. Per germline, CDR1 LGHNA and CDR2 YNFKEQ. This sequence originates from a human donor in a cohort exposed to, infected with or recovered from COVID-19 (not recorded which). The donor label of this sample is uncertain. This chain uses TRBV4-2 with TRBJ1-1, with 7 positions matching TRBD1. Sequencing input: PBMCs or T cells enriched from blood (not recorded which). This CDR3 is CASSQEQGTEAFF. The CDR3 DNA reads TGTGCCAGCAGCCAAGAACAGGGGACTGAAGCTTTCTTT.